The clone carrying this T cell receptor (beta chain) was seen repeatedly, ten times or more. No antigen is known for it. The data stem from a study of HIV-infected patients and healthy controls. Alpha and beta constant-region primers primed reverse transcription of about 500 ng RNA. Separate chain-specific third strand synthesis with multiplexing indices produced the alpha and beta libraries. Priming off the SP2 site generated the second strand. TCRdb itself ran the 5' RACE reads through MiXCR, one entry per CDR3 protein. The sample has some 8,500 distinct CDR3 sequences; about 8.8% are singletons. Study conclusions and caveats: HLA types of the donors remained undetermined. CMV-associated CDR3s mostly grew nonsignificantly during therapy, while HIV-associated CDR3s declined significantly.

All unsorted peripheral T cells were captured because whole blood was used without fractionation. The clonotype originates from an adult with HIV infection. The donor label of this sample is uncertain. This material consisted of blood, taken before antiretroviral therapy.

The chain's CDR3 is CASSLMRDQPQHF. In DNA, the CDR3 is TGTGCCAGCAGCCTTATGAGGGATCAGCCCCAGCATTTT. The rearrangement uses TRBV3-1 and TRBJ1-5; no definite D call. CDR3 length: 13 residues. The V gene's germline CDR1 is LGHDT and CDR2 YNNKEL (reference sequence). The ends were cut back, 4 bases at V and 5 bases at J, with 9 bases in the middle.